The 13 T cell receptor beta chains in this list originate from one sample, sequenced in a study of blood T cells in healthy people across ages. PCR was performed a second time for about 7 to 11 cycles using a sample-barcoded 5' primer and a J-beta primer mix. Each CDR3 protein gets one entry after TCRdb re-called the 5' RACE reads with MiXCR. Altogether around 800,000 distinct CDR3 sequences are present, 46% being singletons, with the ten largest covering 15% to 20%. Sequenced: blood. The source of these receptors is a man aged 80 or over in good health.

The CDR3 nucleotides are TGTGCCAGCAGCATGACTAGCCAAAGTTTGGCCTACAATGAGCAGTACTTC. It yields the protein CASSMTSQSLAYNEQYF. The chain links TRBV7-2 to TRBJ2-7, with 7 bases fitting TRBD2. Germline V lookup: CDR1 SGHTA, CDR2 FQGNSA. The CDR3 covers 17 residues. With V trimmed by 5 bases and J by 7 bases, 20 bases remained unmatched.

This clonotype was seen a few times. J is TRBJ2-1 and V is TRBV7-8, with D unclear. V shed 5 bases and J shed 12 bases, with 14 bases lying between them. Germline CDR1 is SGHVS and CDR2 is FQNEAQ. The CDR3 runs 12 residues. CDR3 loop: CASSQIWMGQFF. For the CDR3, the DNA is TGTGCCAGCAGCCAAATCTGGATGGGGCAGTTCTTC.

The chain joins TRBV29-1 to TRBJ2-1; 13 nucleotides agree with TRBD2. Per the germline V gene, CDR1 is SQVTM and CDR2 is ANQGSEA. The CDR3 totals 14 residues. V lost 7 bases, J lost 6 bases, and 6 bases stayed unmatched. The CDR3 spells CSARGLAGPNEQFF. In DNA form, the CDR3 reads TGCAGCGCTAGGGGACTAGCGGGACCCAATGAGCAGTTCTTC.

The chain has TRBV7-2 and TRBJ2-3; 14 nucleotides match TRBD2. Germline CDR1 reads SGHTA; CDR2 reads FQGNSA. V trimming: 6 bases; J trimming: 5 bases; junction bases outside the gene matches: 4. The CDR3 loop spans 15 amino acids. The CDR3 sequence is CASRPGLAGGDTQYF. CDR3 sequence (DNA): TGTGCCAGCAGGCCCGGACTAGCGGGGGGAGATACGCAGTATTTT.

V gene TRBV27 combines with J gene TRBJ2-6; the match to TRBD1 covers 7 bases. V gave up 5 bases and J gave up 2 bases; unmatched junction bases: 12. CDR3 length: 18 amino acids. Germline V gene sequence: CDR1 MNHEY, CDR2 SMNVEV (reference sequence). The CDR3 sequence: CASSPRQGRNAGANVLTF. The CDR3 DNA reads as TGTGCCAGCAGTCCAAGACAGGGAAGGAACGCTGGGGCCAACGTCCTGACTTTC.

This clonotype appeared many times. The chain joins TRBV6-5 to TRBJ2-2; tentatively, D is TRBD1 (5 bases). The CDR3 length is 14 residues. V gave up 3 bases and J gave up 3 bases, with 8 bases separating them. Germline lookup yields CDR1 MNHEY and CDR2 SVGAGI. Here the CDR3 DNA reads TGTGCCAGCAGTTATGGGGCCTACACCGGGGAGCTGTTTTTT. Its translation: CASSYGAYTGELFF.

In its sample, this clonotype was seen a few times. The chain couples TRBV20-1 to TRBJ2-1; D could derive from TRBD1 or TRBD2 (5 bases each). The germline CDR1 and CDR2 sequences are DFQATT and SNEGSKA (reference sequence). V lost 6 bases and J lost 1, with 16 bases in between. This CDR3 region has 15 residues. Here the CDR3 reads CSAVGDAASYNEQFF. The DNA for the CDR3 is TGCAGTGCCGTTGGGGACGCGGCGTCCTACAATGAGCAGTTCTTC.

The rearrangement uses TRBV20-1 and TRBJ1-6; D remains ambiguous. Trimming removed 3 bases at V and 7 bases at J, with 16 bases between. This CDR3 spans 15 amino acids. Germline-derived CDR1 and CDR2 are DFQATT and SNEGSKA (reference sequence). The CDR3 DNA reads as TGCAGTGCTAGGCGCAACCCGGACGGAAATTCACCCCTCCACTTT. Translating it yields CSARRNPDGNSPLHF.

V gene TRBV12-3 or TRBV12-4 combines with J gene TRBJ2-7; 8 bases map to TRBD2. The J call may be faulty, since TRBJ2-4 better matches the DNA end. The CDR3 spans 15 residues. The CDR3 loop is CASSPGRAGVYIQYF. As DNA, the CDR3 is TGTGCCAGCAGTCCAGGACGAGCGGGAGTATACATTCAGTACTTC.

The chain couples TRBV11-2 to TRBJ2-1; 8 bases line up with TRBD1. Looked up from germline, CDR1 is SGHAT and CDR2 is FQNNGV. This CDR3 contains 14 residues. The V segment lost 4 bases and the J segment 8 bases; nucleotides outside the gene matches: 7. CDR3 in DNA: TGTGCCAGCAGCTCCGGGACAGGAATGGATGAGCAGTTCTTC. It specifies CASSSGTGMDEQFF.

The chain couples TRBV20-1 to TRBJ2-7; 12 positions match TRBD1. The germline CDR1 and CDR2 sequences are DFQATT and SNEGSKA (reference sequence). V dropped 5 bases and J dropped 5; count of bases not matched to a gene: 10. The CDR3 runs 15 residues. The CDR3 DNA is TGCAGTGCTCACAACTACGGGACAGGGGGCAACGAGCAGTACTTC. Protein product: CSAHNYGTGGNEQYF.

This clonotype was counted a few times. The genes are TRBV6-2 or TRBV6-3 and TRBJ2-2; D is possibly TRBD1 (6 bases). This CDR3 is built from 13 residues. Germline V lookup: CDR1 MNHEY, CDR2 SVGEGT. The ends were cut back, 9 bases at V and 4 bases at J, with 12 bases in the middle. CDR3 sequence reads: CASETGPTGELFF. The CDR3 DNA reads as TGTGCCAGTGAGACAGGCCCCACCGGGGAGCTGTTTTTT.

On this clonotype itself: Mismatch with germline at one junction end may stem from a read error. This chain links TRBV7-3 with TRBJ2-3; 7 bases line up with TRBD2. The CDR3 is 15 amino acids. The germline V gene has CDR1 SGHTA and CDR2 FQGTGA. This CDR3 reads CASSLAAGEIDAQYF. The CDR3 DNA follows: TGTGCCAGCAGCTTGGCGGCGGGAGAGATAGATGCGCAGTATTTT.